The rows below give T cell receptor beta chains drawn from one sample of a study of identical twins. Via MiXCR, TCRdb re-called the 5' RACE reads, giving one row per CDR3 protein. Of fewer than 900,000 distinct CDR3 sequences listed, around 21% were seen once; the top ten hold approximately 4.5%. These data were also filed under a second study, of T cells expressing NK-cell markers.

The source material was PBMCs. These receptor sequences come from a young woman in good health. Each CDR3 is given with its conserved first and last residue.

>TRBV5-1|TRBJ2-5
CASSSGTTQYF
>TRBV12-3/TRBV12-4|TRBJ1-1
CASSRQTERTEAFF
>TRBV5-5|TRBJ2-6
CASSLGPPGANVLTF
>TRBV7-8|TRBJ2-2
CASSTKGLAGFTGELFF
>TRBV7-2|TRBJ2-7
CASSFTSGTSYEQYF
>TRBV12-3/TRBV12-4|TRBJ2-3
CASSPQGVTDTQYF
>TRBV28|TRBJ2-5
CASSWGSGPETQYF
>TRBV5-2|TRBJ2-1
CARGPSRQAQFF
>TRBV2|TRBJ2-2
CASSQDSLENTGELFF
>TRBV5-1|TRBJ1-6
CARVLTGEDSPLHF
>TRBV12-3/TRBV12-4|TRBJ1-2
CASSSLSVGYTF
>TRBV5-1|TRBJ2-5
CASSLEGLKQETQYF
>TRBV5-1|TRBJ2-1
CASSLEAGTQQFF
>TRBV12-3/TRBV12-4|TRBJ2-2
CASRPGGERTGELFF
>TRBV9|TRBJ2-5
CASSLSTRPEETQYF
>TRBV7-2|TRBJ2-3
CASSFYRLAAGDTQYF
>TRBV5-1|TRBJ2-2
CASSLAEAGDTGELFF
>TRBV12-3/TRBV12-4|TRBJ2-7
CASSPPPGQGYEQYF
>TRBV24-1|TRBJ1-1
CATSDFEGTEAFF
>TRBV2|TRBJ2-3
CASSEETDTQYF
>TRBV20-1|TRBJ2-3
CSARTPTTDTQYF
>TRBV19|TRBJ2-1
CASKLANEQFF
>TRBV7-2|TRBJ2-7
CASSSRLAGPYEQYF
>TRBV14|TRBJ1-6
CASSQLGVSASPLHF
>TRBV20-1|TRBJ2-3
CSASGNTTSTDTQYF
>TRBV12-3/TRBV12-4|TRBJ2-7
CASSSRTSPYEQYF
>TRBV7-9|TRBJ2-7
CASSPGQGTFDEQYF
>TRBV24-1|TRBJ2-7
CAAASGRIHEQYF
>TRBV5-1|TRBJ2-7
CASSGDVPSYEQYF
>TRBV5-1|TRBJ1-1
CASSLAGVGQGGVVDTEAFF
>TRBV12-3/TRBV12-4|TRBJ2-1
CASSSGQGRNNEQFF
>TRBV12-3/TRBV12-4|TRBJ2-7
CASSLRQAEGYEQYF
>TRBV11-1|TRBJ2-1
CASSLVQVNEQFF
>TRBV5-6|TRBJ2-1
CASKLAGGREQFF
>TRBV10-2|TRBJ2-1
CASSESGGPSYNEQFF
>TRBV11-2|TRBJ2-5
CASSLGSARETQYF
>TRBV19|TRBJ2-1
CASGASYNEQFF
>TRBV7-2|TRBJ2-3
CASSLVTGGVYF
>TRBV11-2|TRBJ2-2
CASSLVLAGGKRTGELFF
>TRBV10-3|TRBJ1-2
CAISPDRVGYGYTF
>TRBV7-2|TRBJ2-1
CASSLAPLRIAGGSYNEQFF
>TRBV27|TRBJ1-4
CASSLFDGRDTGKTREKLFF
>TRBV7-7|TRBJ2-3
CASSPGPGDTQYF
>TRBV11-2|TRBJ1-6
CASRWGRAESSPLHF
>TRBV2|TRBJ1-4
CASSGQGTNEKLFF
>TRBV18|TRBJ2-6
CASSPLGRWANVLTF
>TRBV5-1|TRBJ2-2
CASRQERLGTGELFF
>TRBV7-9|TRBJ1-1
CASSFTSNTEAFF
>TRBV5-1|TRBJ2-3
CASRRDRNTDTQYF
>TRBV12-3/TRBV12-4|TRBJ2-7
CASSNRITKKNEQYF
>TRBV20-1|TRBJ2-3
CSAAGSGGSSTDTQYF